The T cell receptor beta chain described here comes from a study of blood T cell repertoires in COVID-19. Study-level information: Acute and convalescent COVID-19 specimens originated in the United States, Italy and Spain.

This clone was counted a single time. Clones were sequenced by immunoSEQ multiplex PCR, and TCRdb holds only the in-frame ones, with some missing. The sample includes 100,000 or so clones, over 75% seen only once; the top ten take 20% to 25%. From germline, CDR1 is SGHTA and CDR2 FQGNSA. V shed 2 bases and J 5 bases; nucleotides not matched to a gene: 7. The CDR3 totals 16 residues. The chain links TRBV7-2 to TRBJ2-1; 9 bases align to TRBD2. The receptor comes from a man aged 70-80 years with active or convalescent COVID-19. Sequenced sample: peripheral blood. The CDR3 sequence is CASSLRAGGKHNEQFF. In nucleotides, the CDR3 is TGTGCCAGCAGCTTACGAGCGGGGGGTAAACACAATGAGCAGTTCTTC. Looking up the rest from reference TRBV7-2 and TRBJ2-1 gives the full variable domain: GAGVSQSPSNKVTEKGKDVELRCDPISGHTALYWYRQSLGQGLEFLIYFQGNSAPDKSGLPSDRFSAERTGGSVSTLTIQRTQQEDSAVYLCASSLRAGGKHNEQFFGPGTRLTVL.